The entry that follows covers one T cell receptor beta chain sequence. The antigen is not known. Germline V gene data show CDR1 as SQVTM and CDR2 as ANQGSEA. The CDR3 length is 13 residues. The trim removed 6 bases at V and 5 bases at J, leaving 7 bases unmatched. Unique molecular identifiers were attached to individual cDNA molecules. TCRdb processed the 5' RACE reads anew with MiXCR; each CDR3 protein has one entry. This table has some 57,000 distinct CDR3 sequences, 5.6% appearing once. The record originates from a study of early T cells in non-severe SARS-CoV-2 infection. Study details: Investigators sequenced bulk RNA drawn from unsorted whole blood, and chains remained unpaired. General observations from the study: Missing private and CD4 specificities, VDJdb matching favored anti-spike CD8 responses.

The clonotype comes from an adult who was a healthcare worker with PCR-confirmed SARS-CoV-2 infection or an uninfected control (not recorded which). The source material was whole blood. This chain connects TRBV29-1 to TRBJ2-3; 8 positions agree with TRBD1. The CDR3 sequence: CSVADRVEDTQYF. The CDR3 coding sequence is TGCAGCGTGGCGGACAGGGTAGAAGATACGCAGTATTTT.